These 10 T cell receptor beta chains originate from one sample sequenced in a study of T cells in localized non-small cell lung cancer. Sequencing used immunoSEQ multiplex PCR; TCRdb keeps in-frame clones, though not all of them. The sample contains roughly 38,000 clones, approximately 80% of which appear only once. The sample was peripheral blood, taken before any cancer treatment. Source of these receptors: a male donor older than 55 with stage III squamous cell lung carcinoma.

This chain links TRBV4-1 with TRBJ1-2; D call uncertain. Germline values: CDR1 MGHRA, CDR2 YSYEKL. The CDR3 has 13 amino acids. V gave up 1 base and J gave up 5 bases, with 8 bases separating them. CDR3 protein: CASSQVKGYGYTF. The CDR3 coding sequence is TGCGCCAGCAGCCAAGTTAAAGGGTATGGCTACACCTTC.

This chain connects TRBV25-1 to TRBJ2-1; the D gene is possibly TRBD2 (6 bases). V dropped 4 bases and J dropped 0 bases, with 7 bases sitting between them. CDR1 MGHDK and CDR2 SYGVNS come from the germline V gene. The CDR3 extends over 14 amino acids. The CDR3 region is CASSGTTSYNEQFF. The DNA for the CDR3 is TGTGCCAGCAGTGGGACTACCTCCTACAATGAGCAGTTCTTC.

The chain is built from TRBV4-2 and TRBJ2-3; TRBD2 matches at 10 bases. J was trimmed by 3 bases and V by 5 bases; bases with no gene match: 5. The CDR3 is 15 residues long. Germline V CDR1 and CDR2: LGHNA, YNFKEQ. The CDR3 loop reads CASSSGGLATDTQYF. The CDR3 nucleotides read TGTGCCAGCAGCTCAGGGGGACTAGCGACAGATACGCAGTATTTT.

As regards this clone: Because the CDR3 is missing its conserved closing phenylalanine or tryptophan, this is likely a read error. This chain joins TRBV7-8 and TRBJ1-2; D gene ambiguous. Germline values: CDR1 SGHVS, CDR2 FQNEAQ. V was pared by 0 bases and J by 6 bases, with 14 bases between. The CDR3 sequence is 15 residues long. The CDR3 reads CASSLARNAYNGYTL. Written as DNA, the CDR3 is TGTGCCAGCAGCTTAGCGCGGAACGCGTACAATGGCTACACCTTA.

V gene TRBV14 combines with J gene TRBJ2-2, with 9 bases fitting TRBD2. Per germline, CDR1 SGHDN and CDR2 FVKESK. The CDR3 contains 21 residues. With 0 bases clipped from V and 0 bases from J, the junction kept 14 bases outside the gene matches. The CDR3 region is CASSQELGGRAGAANTGELFF. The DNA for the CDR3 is TGTGCCAGCAGCCAAGAGCTTGGCGGGAGGGCCGGAGCCGCGAACACCGGGGAGCTGTTTTTT.

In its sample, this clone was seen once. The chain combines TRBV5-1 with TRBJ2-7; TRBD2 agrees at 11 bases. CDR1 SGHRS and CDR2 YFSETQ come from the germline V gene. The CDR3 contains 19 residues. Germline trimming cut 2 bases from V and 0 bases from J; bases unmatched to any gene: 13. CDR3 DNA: TGCGCCAGCAGCTTTGGGCAAGCGGCTAGCGGGGGGCTCTCCTACGAGCAGTACTTC. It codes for CASSFGQAASGGLSYEQYF.

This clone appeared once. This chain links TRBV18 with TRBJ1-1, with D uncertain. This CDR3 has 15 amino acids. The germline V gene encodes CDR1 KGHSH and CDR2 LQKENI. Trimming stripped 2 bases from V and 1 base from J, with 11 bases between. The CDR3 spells CASSPIPGRNTEAFF. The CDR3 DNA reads TGTGCCAGCTCACCAATTCCTGGGAGGAACACTGAAGCTTTCTTT.

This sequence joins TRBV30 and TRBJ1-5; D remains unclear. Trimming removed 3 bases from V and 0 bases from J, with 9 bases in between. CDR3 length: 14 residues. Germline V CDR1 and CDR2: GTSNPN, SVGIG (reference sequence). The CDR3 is CAWSPRRSNQPQHF. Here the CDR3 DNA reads TGTGCCTGGAGCCCGAGGCGTAGCAATCAGCCCCAGCATTTT.

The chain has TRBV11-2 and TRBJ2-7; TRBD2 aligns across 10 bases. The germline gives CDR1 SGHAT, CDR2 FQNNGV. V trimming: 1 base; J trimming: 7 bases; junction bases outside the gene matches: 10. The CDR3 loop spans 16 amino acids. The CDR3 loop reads CASSLGTSGGASEQYF. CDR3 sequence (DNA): TGTGCCAGCAGCTTAGGGACAAGCGGGGGGGCAAGTGAGCAGTACTTC.

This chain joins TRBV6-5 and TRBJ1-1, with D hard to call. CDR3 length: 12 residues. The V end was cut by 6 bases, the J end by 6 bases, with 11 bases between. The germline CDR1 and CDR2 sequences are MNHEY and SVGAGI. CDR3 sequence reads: CASRETIAEAFF. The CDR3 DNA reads TGTGCCAGCAGGGAGACAATCGCTGAAGCTTTCTTT.